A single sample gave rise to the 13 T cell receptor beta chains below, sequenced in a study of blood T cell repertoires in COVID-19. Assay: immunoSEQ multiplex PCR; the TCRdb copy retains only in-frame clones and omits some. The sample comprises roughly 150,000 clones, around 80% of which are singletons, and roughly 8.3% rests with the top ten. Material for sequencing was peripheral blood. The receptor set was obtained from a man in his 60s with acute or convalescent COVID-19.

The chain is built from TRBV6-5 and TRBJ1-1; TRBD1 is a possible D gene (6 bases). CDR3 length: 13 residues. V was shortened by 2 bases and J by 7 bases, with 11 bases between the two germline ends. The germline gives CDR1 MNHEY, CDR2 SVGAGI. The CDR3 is CASSYDGQLEAFF. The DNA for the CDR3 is TGTGCCAGCAGTTACGATGGACAGCTTGAAGCTTTCTTT.

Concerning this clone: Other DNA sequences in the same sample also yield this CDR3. CDR3 coding DNA: TGTGCCAGCTCACCGCCGGGACTTCAAGAGACCCAGTACTTC. It specifies CASSPPGLQETQYF. The V call is TRBV18, the J call TRBJ2-5; a possible D gene is TRBD2 (6 bases). V lost 3 bases and J 2 bases, leaving 10 bases between the germline ends. Germline CDR1 is KGHSH and CDR2 is LQKENI. This CDR3 spans 14 amino acids.

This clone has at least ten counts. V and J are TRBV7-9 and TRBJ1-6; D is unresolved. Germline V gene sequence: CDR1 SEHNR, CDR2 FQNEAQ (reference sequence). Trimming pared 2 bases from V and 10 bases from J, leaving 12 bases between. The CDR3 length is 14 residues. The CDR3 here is CASSLYGERSPLHF. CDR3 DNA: TGTGCCAGCAGCTTATACGGTGAACGGTCACCCCTCCACTTT.

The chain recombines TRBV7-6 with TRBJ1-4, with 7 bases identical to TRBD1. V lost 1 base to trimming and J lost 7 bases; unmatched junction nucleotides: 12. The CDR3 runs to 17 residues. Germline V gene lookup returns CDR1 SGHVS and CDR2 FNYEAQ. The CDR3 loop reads CASSLGGGQVPAEKLFF. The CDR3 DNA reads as TGTGCCAGCAGCTTAGGTGGAGGACAGGTCCCCGCTGAAAAACTGTTTTTT.

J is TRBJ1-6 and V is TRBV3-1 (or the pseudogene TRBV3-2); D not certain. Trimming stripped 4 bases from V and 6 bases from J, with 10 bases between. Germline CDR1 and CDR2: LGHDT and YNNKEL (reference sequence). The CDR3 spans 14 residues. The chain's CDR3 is CASSPPGFNSPLHF. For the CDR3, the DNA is TGTGCCAGCAGCCCCCCCGGGTTTAATTCACCCCTCCACTTT.

Here the CDR3 reads CASSVGQGSNQPQHF. CDR3 nucleotide sequence: TGTGCCAGCAGCGTTGGACAGGGTAGCAATCAGCCCCAGCATTTT. V gene TRBV9 combines with J gene TRBJ1-5, with 8 nucleotides matching TRBD1. J was trimmed by 0 bases and V by 2 bases; bases with no gene match: 1. Germline V gene data show CDR1 as SGDLS and CDR2 as YYNGEE. The CDR3 is 15 residues long.

The CDR3 is CASSQKQDRGNTIYF. The CDR3 DNA is TGCGCCAGCAGCCAAAAGCAGGACAGGGGAAACACCATATATTTT. The chain recombines TRBV4-1 with TRBJ1-3, with TRBD1 matching 7 bases. This CDR3 comprises 15 residues. In germline, CDR1 is MGHRA, CDR2 YSYEKL. The trim removed 2 bases at V and 4 bases at J, leaving 5 bases unmatched.

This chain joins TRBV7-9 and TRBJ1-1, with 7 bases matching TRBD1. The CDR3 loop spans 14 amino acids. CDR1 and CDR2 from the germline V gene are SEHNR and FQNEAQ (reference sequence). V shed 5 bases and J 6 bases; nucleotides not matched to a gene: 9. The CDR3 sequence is CASSRYPGQSEAFF. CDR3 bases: TGTGCCAGCAGCCGTTATCCGGGACAGTCTGAAGCTTTCTTT.

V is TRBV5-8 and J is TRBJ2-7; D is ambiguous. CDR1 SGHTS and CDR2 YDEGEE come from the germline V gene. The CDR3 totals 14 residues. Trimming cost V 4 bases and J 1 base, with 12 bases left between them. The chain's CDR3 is CASSTRRGSYEQYF. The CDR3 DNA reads TGTGCCAGCAGCACCAGGCGTGGATCCTACGAGCAGTACTTC.

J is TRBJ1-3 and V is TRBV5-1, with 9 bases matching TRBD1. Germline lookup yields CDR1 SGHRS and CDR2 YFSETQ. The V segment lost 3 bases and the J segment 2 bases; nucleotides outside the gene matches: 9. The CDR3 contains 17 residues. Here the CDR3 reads CASSSRGTGSTGNTIYF. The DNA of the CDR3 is TGCGCCAGCAGCTCGAGGGGGACAGGGAGTACTGGAAACACCATATATTTT.

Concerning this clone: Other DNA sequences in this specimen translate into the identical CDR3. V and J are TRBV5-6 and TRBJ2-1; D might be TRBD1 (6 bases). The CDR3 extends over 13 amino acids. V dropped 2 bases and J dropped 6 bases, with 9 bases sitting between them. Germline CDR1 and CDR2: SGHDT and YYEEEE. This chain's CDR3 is CASSFGTPNEQFF. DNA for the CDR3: TGTGCCAGCAGCTTCGGGACACCCAATGAGCAGTTCTTC.

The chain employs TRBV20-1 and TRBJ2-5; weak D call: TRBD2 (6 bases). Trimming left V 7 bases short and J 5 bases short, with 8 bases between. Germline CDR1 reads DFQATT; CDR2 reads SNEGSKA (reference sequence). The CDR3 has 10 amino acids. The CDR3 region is CSVGGETQYF. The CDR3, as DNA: TGCAGTGTAGGAGGGGAGACCCAGTACTTC.

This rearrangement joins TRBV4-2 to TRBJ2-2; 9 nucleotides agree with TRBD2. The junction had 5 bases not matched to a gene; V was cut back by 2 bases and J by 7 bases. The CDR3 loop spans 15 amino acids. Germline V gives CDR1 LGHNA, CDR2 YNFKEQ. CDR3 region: CASSQSLAGNGELFF. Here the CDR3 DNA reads TGTGCCAGCAGCCAAAGCCTAGCGGGGAACGGGGAGCTGTTTTTT.